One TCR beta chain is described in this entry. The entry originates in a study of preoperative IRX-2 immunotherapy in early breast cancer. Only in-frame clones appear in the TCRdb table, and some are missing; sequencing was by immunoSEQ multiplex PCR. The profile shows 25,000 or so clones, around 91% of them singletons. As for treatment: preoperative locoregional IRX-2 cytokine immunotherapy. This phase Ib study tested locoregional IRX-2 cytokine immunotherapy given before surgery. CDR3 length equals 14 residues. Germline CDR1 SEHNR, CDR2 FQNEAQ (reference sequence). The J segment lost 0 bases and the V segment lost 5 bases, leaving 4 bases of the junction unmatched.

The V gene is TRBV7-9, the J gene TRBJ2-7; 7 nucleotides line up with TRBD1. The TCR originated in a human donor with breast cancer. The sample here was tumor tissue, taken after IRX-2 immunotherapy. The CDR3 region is CASSTDRSSYEQYF. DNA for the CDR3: TGTGCCAGCAGCACGGACAGGAGCTCCTACGAGCAGTACTTC.